The 2 T cell receptor beta chains given below trace back to one sample, sequenced in a study of blood T cell repertoires in COVID-19. Sequenced by immunoSEQ multiplex PCR; TCRdb stores in-frame clones only, minus some. The table lists 65,000 to 90,000 clones, roughly 91% of them singletons. Input material: peripheral blood. These receptors came from a woman aged 18-29 years with acute or convalescent COVID-19.

This rearrangement joins TRBV6-5 to TRBJ1-1; no definite D call. This CDR3 region has 15 residues. Trimming left V 5 bases short and J 0 bases short, with 13 bases between. Germline assignment: CDR1 MNHEY and CDR2 SVGAGI. The CDR3 region has the DNA TGTGCCAGCAGTCCGTGGACGGGGATGAACACTGAAGCTTTCTTT. It codes for CASSPWTGMNTEAFF.

The J gene is TRBJ1-4, the V gene TRBV19; TRBD1 matches 8 bases. The trim removed 5 bases at V and 4 bases at J, leaving 6 bases unmatched. This CDR3 comprises 15 residues. In germline, CDR1 is LNHDA, CDR2 SQIVND (reference sequence). The CDR3 here is CASSPPGQVNEKLFF. The CDR3, as DNA: TGTGCCAGTAGTCCCCCGGGACAGGTTAATGAAAAACTGTTTTTT.